This T cell receptor (beta chain) was recorded in a study of cytomegalovirus exposure and HLA in healthy donors. In the study overall: HLA-typed donors were the source of approximately 88 million unique TCRs held in an early data release. Study-level findings and limits: The authors listed over 150 TCR beta chains as cytomegalovirus-associated. Sequencing depth across donors, presence/absence analyses assumed, was roughly uniform.

Vbeta (60) and Jbeta (13) primers were used in the PCR. Assay used: immunoSEQ multiplex PCR; TCRdb lists only in-frame clones, some missing. Of about 150,000 clones in the sample, approximately 81% were seen once. Though probably carrying unrecorded immune exposures, donors were nominally healthy at sampling. In the case of this clone: Its antigen is as yet unknown.

The V gene lost 4 bases and the J gene lost 11 bases, with 17 bases spanning the gap. The length of the CDR3 is 13 residues. Germline V gene lookup returns CDR1 MNHEY and CDR2 SVGAGI. This chain links TRBV6-5 with TRBJ2-5; weak D call: TRBD1 (6 bases). This receptor was identified in a man younger than 35 in good health and CMV-seronegative. The material sequenced was PBMCs. CDR3 in DNA: TGTGCCAGCAGTTCAACCTACAGGGAGCCTCAGTACTTC. Residues: CASSSTYREPQYF.